A single TCR beta chain is shown here with its context. What it binds is unknown. Sequencing was performed with immunoSEQ multiplex PCR; in TCRdb, only in-frame clones are kept and a portion is missing. The sample has about 72,000 clones, roughly three quarters seen once. The sample belongs to a study of early stage breast cancer tumors. Turning to the study itself: Invasive lobular carcinomas made up about 35% of the 12 ER+/PR+/HER2- tumors. Study results and limitations: Most shared enriched TCRB sequences were commonly generated ones. Tumors had around 2.3-fold higher T cell density than normal breast.

Trimming pared 2 bases from V and 8 bases from J, leaving 10 bases between. CDR1 SGHRS and CDR2 YFSETQ come from the germline V gene. CDR3 length: 13 residues. This TCR was recovered from a person aged 60 to 70 with breast cancer. The chain combines TRBV5-1 with TRBJ1-4, with D maybe TRBD1 (5 bases). The sequenced material came from blood. CDR3: CASSFQGGEKLFF. The CDR3 DNA sequence: TGCGCCAGCAGCTTCCAGGGTGGAGAAAAACTGTTTTTT.